The TCR beta chain described here comes from a study of OX40 agonist ivuxolimab in advanced cancers. Study background: Head and neck, renal cell, melanoma or hepatocellular carcinoma were the cancers that dose-escalation patients had.

Generated by immunoSEQ multiplex PCR, the TCRdb table keeps only in-frame clones and is missing some. The sample lists some 95,000 clones; roughly 87% were seen once. This CDR3 has 12 residues. Looked up from germline, CDR1 is ENHRY and CDR2 is SYGVKD. Trimming cost V 2 bases and J 4 bases, with 5 bases left between them. This receptor was obtained from an adult with an advanced solid tumor such as melanoma, head and neck, liver or kidney cancer. The input for sequencing was CD4+ or CD8+ T cells sorted from blood, taken in a trial of the OX40 agonist ivuxolimab. The genes are TRBV10-3 and TRBJ1-1; perhaps TRBD1 as D (5 bases). Written as DNA, the CDR3 is TGTGCCATCAGTGAGGGGGGCACTGAAGCTTTCTTT. Translated: CAISEGGTEAFF.